These T cell receptor beta chains were read from a single sample in a study of blood T cell repertoires in COVID-19. Clones were read by immunoSEQ multiplex PCR, and TCRdb kept only the in-frame ones, dropping some. This sample has hundreds of thousands of clones; roughly nine tenths occur once, and the top ten carry about 8.2%. The sequencing input was peripheral blood. These receptor sequences come from a woman in her fifties or sixties with COVID-19, enrolled during active disease. Each CDR3 is given without its conserved first and last residue.

V,J,CDR3
TRBV24-1,TRBJ1-2,ATSDGGRVGYT
TRBV27,TRBJ1-3,ASSETGRNTIY
TRBV6-4,TRBJ1-2,ASSEDRGSSEY
TRBV7-2,TRBJ1-1,ASSPGGTEAF
TRBV18,TRBJ2-3,ASSPPGGAKADTQY
TRBV18,TRBJ1-1,ASSPYSGVTEAF
TRBV7-3,TRBJ1-2,ASSPKERIRFYGYT
TRBV30,TRBJ2-2,AWRRAGALSSGELF
TRBV5-4,TRBJ1-2,ASSFGAYGYT
TRBV9,TRBJ1-2,ASSVAGDSGYT
TRBV12-3/TRBV12-4,TRBJ1-1,ASSPEGEAF
TRBV2,TRBJ2-7,ASSGDRGSYEQY
TRBV6-5,TRBJ2-2,ASRRKGNGTGELF
TRBV2,TRBJ1-2,ASSETGPGQRFYGYT
TRBV19,TRBJ2-3,ASSPAGTSTDTQY
TRBV10-1,TRBJ2-5,ASSEMAGAQETQY
TRBV4-1,TRBJ2-3,ASSQTWLAGGITDTQY
TRBV20-1,TRBJ2-7,SARVDYEQY
TRBV6-6,TRBJ1-2,AAGVYGGYT
TRBV13,TRBJ1-4,ASSSTDEKLF
TRBV29-1,TRBJ1-1,SVRLGRGSTEAF
TRBV5-1,TRBJ1-4,ASSWEPQGPNEKLF
TRBV6-4,TRBJ2-1,ASGTSTEQF
TRBV13,TRBJ2-5,ASSPNRTSGGRETQY
TRBV3-1/TRBV3-2,TRBJ2-4,ASSLLSFRDSKNIQY
TRBV25-1,TRBJ1-1,ASTGQGGAATREAF
TRBV7-9,TRBJ1-2,ASSPPVGQGAHGYT
TRBV4-2,TRBJ2-7,ASSQVNRAVKSGYEQY
TRBV3-1/TRBV3-2,TRBJ1-2,ASSQDRGHGYT
TRBV5-1,TRBJ2-1,ASSFTGQGAVNEQF
TRBV5-1,TRBJ2-7,ASSSTGGGEQY
TRBV18,TRBJ2-2,ASRKLAGELF
TRBV19,TRBJ1-6,ASSIGEGNSPLH
TRBV27,TRBJ1-2,ASRASSPLGYT
TRBV5-1,TRBJ2-1,ASSLGTGSYNEQF